The 23 T cell receptor beta chains below come from one sample, sequenced in a study of shared clonotypes between healthy human individuals. Naive-designated CD8 cells lacked CD45RO, were positively enriched for CCR7, and omitted terminally differentiated effector memory CD45RA+ cells. Sequencing was performed with immunoSEQ multiplex PCR; in TCRdb, only in-frame clones are kept and a portion is missing. This table holds roughly 2 million clones, less than 95% found once. Sample: naive CD8+ T cells sorted from blood. Every receptor here comes from a man younger than 35 in good health.

This rearrangement joins TRBV6-5 to TRBJ1-1; D is unresolved. The CDR3 runs to 14 residues. The germline V and J ends were trimmed by 0 bases and 2 bases, with 7 bases remaining between them. The germline V gene has CDR1 MNHEY and CDR2 SVGAGI. CDR3 sequence (DNA): TGTGCCAGCAGTTACTCTTGGGCTAACACTGAAGCTTTCTTT. This codes for CASSYSWANTEAFF.

The DNA of the CDR3 is TGTGCCAGCAGCTTTGGGCGGGACAACTACGAGCAGTACTTC. Protein product: CASSFGRDNYEQYF. The rearrangement joins TRBV13 to TRBJ2-7; D tentatively fits TRBD1 or TRBD2 (6 bases each). CDR1 and CDR2 from the germline V gene are PRHDT and FYEKMQ (reference sequence). This CDR3 spans 14 amino acids. Trimming took off 3 bases at V and 3 bases at J, with 12 bases between the two ends. The full variable domain, its missing parts supplied by reference TRBV13 and TRBJ2-7, is AAGVIQSPRHLIKEKRETATLKCYPIPRHDTVYWYQQGPGQDPQFLISFYEKMQSDKGSIPDRFSAQQFSDYHSELNMSSLELGDSALYFCASSFGRDNYEQYFGPGTRLTVT.

V is TRBV2 and J is TRBJ1-4; D ambiguous. Germline CDR1 and CDR2: SNHLY and FYNNEI. The V and J ends lost 3 bases and 0 bases respectively, with 11 bases between them. This CDR3 is 16 amino acids long. This chain's CDR3 is CASSDRRIATNEKLFF. The DNA of the CDR3 is TGTGCCAGCAGTGACAGGCGGATCGCAACTAATGAAAAACTGTTTTTT.

This clone was seen once. The rearrangement links TRBV6-5 to TRBJ2-7; D might be TRBD1 (5 bases). The CDR3 totals 13 residues. V shed 2 bases and J shed 3 bases, with 8 bases lying between them. The germline CDR1 and CDR2 sequences are MNHEY and SVGAGI. CDR3 in DNA: TGTGCCAGCAGTTACAACAGGCTCTACGAGCAGTACTTC. Its translation: CASSYNRLYEQYF.

The V gene is TRBV7-9, the J gene TRBJ2-7; TRBD2 matches at 7 bases. The CDR3 totals 16 residues. Per germline, CDR1 SEHNR and CDR2 FQNEAQ (reference sequence). V lost 5 bases, J lost 2 bases, and 12 bases stayed unmatched. The CDR3 sequence: CASSPSGGTQTYEQYF. The CDR3 DNA reads as TGTGCCAGCAGCCCCTCCGGGGGGACGCAAACCTACGAGCAGTACTTC.

The rearrangement uses TRBV9 and TRBJ2-3; 9 bases match TRBD2. Trimming at V came to 3 bases and at J to 4 bases, leaving 9 bases not matched to a gene. The CDR3 spans 16 residues. The germline gives CDR1 SGDLS, CDR2 YYNGEE. The CDR3 loop reads CASSGLAGRPPDTQYF. DNA of the CDR3: TGTGCCAGCAGCGGTCTAGCGGGAAGGCCTCCAGATACGCAGTATTTT.

V usage is TRBV10-1 and J usage is TRBJ2-7, with TRBD1 matching 9 bases. Germline assignment: CDR1 WNHNN and CDR2 SYGVQD (reference sequence). V lost 2 bases and J lost 2; bases outside the gene matches: 4. The CDR3 totals 15 residues. As DNA, the CDR3 is TGCGCCAGCAGTGAGGGACAGGGGATTGCCTACGAGCAGTACTTC. Translated: CASSEGQGIAYEQYF.

V is TRBV7-8 and J is TRBJ1-1, with D uncertain. Trimming removed 5 bases at V and 1 base at J, with 11 bases between. The CDR3 sequence is 14 residues long. Germline assignment: CDR1 SGHVS and CDR2 FQNEAQ. CDR3 bases: TGTGCCAGCAGCCCGAGCATGGCGAACACTGAAGCTTTCTTT. This gives the protein CASSPSMANTEAFF.

This rearrangement joins TRBV5-4 to TRBJ2-5; the match to TRBD2 covers 11 bases. This CDR3 is 14 amino acids long. The germline V gene encodes CDR1 SGHNT and CDR2 YYREEE (reference sequence). Trimming at V came to 3 bases and at J to 4 bases, leaving 2 bases not matched to a gene. The CDR3 DNA reads TGTGCCAGCAGCTGGCTAGCGGGAGGAGAGACCCAGTACTTC. Translation: CASSWLAGGETQYF.

The chain uses TRBV2 and TRBJ2-1; D not certain. V was pared by 2 bases and J by 0 bases, with 11 bases between. Germline V gives CDR1 SNHLY, CDR2 FYNNEI. CDR3 length: 16 residues. For the CDR3, the DNA is TGTGCCAGCAGTGAAATAACTGCTAGCTCCTACAATGAGCAGTTCTTC. It encodes CASSEITASSYNEQFF. Full variable domain (rest looked up from reference TRBV2 and TRBJ2-1): EPEVTQTPSHQVTQMGQEVILRCVPISNHLYFYWYRQILGQKVEFLVSFYNNEISEKSEIFDDQFSVERPDGSNFTLKIRSTKLEDSAMYFCASSEITASSYNEQFFGPGTRLTVL.

This clone was detected once. The chain carries TRBV10-1 and TRBJ2-1; D is uncertain. The CDR3 sequence is 11 residues long. V dropped 4 bases and J dropped 9 bases, with 7 bases sitting between them. Per the germline V gene, CDR1 is WNHNN and CDR2 is SYGVQD (reference sequence). The CDR3 DNA follows: TGCGCCAGCAGTGCCGCAGGTGAGCAGTTCTTC. Translating gives CASSAAGEQFF.

V and J are TRBV9 and TRBJ2-1; maybe TRBD2 (5 bases). Trimming removed 2 bases at V and 10 bases at J, with 16 bases between. There are 14 residues in the CDR3. The germline CDR1 and CDR2 sequences are SGDLS and YYNGEE. The CDR3 region is CASSVGSGLEEQFF. CDR3 in DNA: TGTGCCAGCAGCGTGGGGAGTGGGTTGGAGGAGCAGTTCTTC. The full variable domain, in which reference TRBV9 and TRBJ2-1 provide the parts outside the CDR3, is DSGVTQTPKHLITATGQRVTLRCSPRSGDLSVYWYQQSLDQGLQFLIQYYNGEERAKGNILERFSAQQFPDLHSELNLSSLELGDSALYFCASSVGSGLEEQFFGPGTRLTVL.

The chain uses TRBV19 and TRBJ2-1, with D tentatively TRBD2 (6 bases). V gave up 8 bases and J gave up 8 bases, with 19 bases separating them. CDR1 LNHDA and CDR2 SQIVND come from the germline V gene (reference sequence). The CDR3 loop spans 14 amino acids. The CDR3 DNA is TGTGCCAGTTCCTTCGGCCGCGGAGGGGATGAGCAGTTCTTC. Translating it yields CASSFGRGGDEQFF.

The chain has TRBV19 and TRBJ2-7; TRBD1 might be the D (5 bases). V was cut by 1 base and J by 3 bases, with 16 bases left in between. This CDR3 is 16 amino acids long. Germline values: CDR1 LNHDA, CDR2 SQIVND (reference sequence). The CDR3 here is CASSIVVQGEDYEQYF. CDR3 sequence (DNA): TGTGCCAGTAGTATAGTAGTCCAGGGTGAAGACTACGAGCAGTACTTC.

The chain uses TRBV7-9 and TRBJ2-2; no firm D call. The CDR3 is 14 amino acids. The germline CDR1 and CDR2 sequences are SEHNR and FQNEAQ (reference sequence). V lost 1 base and J 3 bases, leaving 6 bases between the germline ends. The CDR3 DNA reads TGTGCCAGCAGCTTAGTTGCGGACACCGGGGAGCTGTTTTTT. Amino acids: CASSLVADTGELFF.

About this clone: In the same sample, other DNA sequences code for this CDR3. This sequence joins TRBV10-3 and TRBJ1-1; 8 nucleotides line up with TRBD1. Germline V gene data show CDR1 as ENHRY and CDR2 as SYGVKD. Trimming at V came to 2 bases and at J to 0 bases, leaving 2 bases not matched to a gene. This CDR3 has 15 amino acids. DNA of the CDR3: TGTGCCATCAGTGAGGGACAGGGAGTGAACACTGAAGCTTTCTTT. Its protein product is CAISEGQGVNTEAFF.

The chain employs TRBV7-9 and TRBJ2-1; TRBD2 matches at 9 bases. V shed 4 bases and J 9 bases; nucleotides not matched to a gene: 10. In germline, CDR1 is SEHNR, CDR2 FQNEAQ (reference sequence). The CDR3 totals 15 residues. CDR3 coding DNA: TGTGCCAGCAGCTCCCGACTAGCGGAAGAGGGTGAGCAGTTCTTC. Its protein is CASSSRLAEEGEQFF.

The rearrangement joins TRBV4-3 to TRBJ2-7; D is perhaps TRBD1 or TRBD2 (5 bases each). The germline V and J ends were trimmed by 2 bases and 6 bases, with 14 bases remaining between them. Germline V gives CDR1 LGHNA, CDR2 YSLEER. CDR3 length equals 14 residues. CDR3: CASSQSGTASEQYF. CDR3 coding DNA: TGCGCCAGCAGCCAATCAGGGACGGCGTCCGAGCAGTACTTC.

The rearrangement links TRBV6-5 to TRBJ1-6; 8 bases are a match to TRBD1. CDR1 and CDR2 (germline): MNHEY, SVGAGI. There are 13 residues in the CDR3. V shed 6 bases and J 8 bases; nucleotides not matched to a gene: 3. The CDR3 region is CASRSTGDSPLHF. The CDR3 bases are TGTGCCAGCAGGTCGACAGGGGATTCACCCCTCCACTTT.

The rearrangement uses TRBV7-8 and TRBJ2-5; TRBD2 is a possible D gene (7 bases). This CDR3 has 16 amino acids. Trimming removed 7 bases from V and 0 bases from J, with 18 bases in between. Germline CDR1 SGHVS, CDR2 FQNEAQ. In DNA, the CDR3 is TGTGCCAGCACCCCGGGGGGCTTATTGTACCAAGAGACCCAGTACTTC. This codes for CASTPGGLLYQETQYF.

The V and J genes are TRBV5-6 and TRBJ2-1; 8 nucleotides match TRBD1. CDR1 is SGHDT, CDR2 YYEEEE, per germline. The CDR3 loop spans 14 amino acids. V shed 2 bases and J 7 bases; nucleotides not matched to a gene: 5. The CDR3 region is CASSFGQGRNEQFF. The CDR3, as DNA: TGTGCCAGCAGCTTCGGACAGGGAAGGAATGAGCAGTTCTTC.

The V gene is TRBV21-1, the J gene TRBJ1-6. TRBV21-1 is reported as a pseudogene. The CDR3 runs 18 residues. The CDR3 nucleotides are TGTGCCAGCAGCCCTACCCCAGGCAGGAGCTCCTATAATTCACCCCTCCACTTT. Protein: CASSPTPGRSSYNSPLHF.

J is TRBJ2-2 and V is TRBV11-3, with D maybe TRBD2 (5 bases). The ends were cut back, 5 bases at V and 6 bases at J, with 13 bases in the middle. The CDR3 is 14 residues long. CDR1 and CDR2 (germline): SGHNT, YENEEA. CDR3 residues: CASSPTLEAGELFF. The CDR3, as DNA: TGTGCCAGCAGCCCCACCCTGGAGGCCGGGGAGCTGTTTTTT. The full variable domain, in which reference TRBV11-3 and TRBJ2-2 provide the parts outside the CDR3, is EAGVVQSPRYKIIEKKQPVAFWCNPISGHNTLYWYLQNLGQGPELLIRYENEEAVDDSQLPKDRFSAERLKGVDSTLKIQPAELGDSAVYLCASSPTLEAGELFFGEGSRLTVL.